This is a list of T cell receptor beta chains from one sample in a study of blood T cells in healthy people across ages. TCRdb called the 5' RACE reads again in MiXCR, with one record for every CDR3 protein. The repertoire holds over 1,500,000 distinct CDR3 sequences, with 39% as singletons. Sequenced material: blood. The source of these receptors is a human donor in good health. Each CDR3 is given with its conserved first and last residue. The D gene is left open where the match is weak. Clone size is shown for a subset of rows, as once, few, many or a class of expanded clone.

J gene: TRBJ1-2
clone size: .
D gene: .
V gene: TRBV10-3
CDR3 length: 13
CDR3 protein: CAISDGQSHGYTF
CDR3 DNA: TGTGCCATCAGTGATGGACAGAGCCATGGCTACACCTTC

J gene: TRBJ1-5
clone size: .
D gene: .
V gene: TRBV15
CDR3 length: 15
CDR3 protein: CATTLGLSSNQPQHF
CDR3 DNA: TGTGCCACCACACTCGGACTGAGTAGCAATCAGCCCCAGCATTTT

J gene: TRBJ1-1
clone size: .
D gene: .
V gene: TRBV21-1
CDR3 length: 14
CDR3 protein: CASIDRVLTTEAFF
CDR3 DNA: TGTGCCAGCATAGACAGAGTCCTAACCACTGAAGCTTTCTTT

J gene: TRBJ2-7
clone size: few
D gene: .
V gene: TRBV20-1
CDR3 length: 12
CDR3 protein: CSAMKDPYEQYF
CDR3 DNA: TGCAGTGCTATGAAGGACCCCTACGAGCAGTACTTC

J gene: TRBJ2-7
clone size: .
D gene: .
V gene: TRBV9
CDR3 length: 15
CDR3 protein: CASSGGPGFSYEQYF
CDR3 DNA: TGTGCCAGCAGCGGAGGGCCGGGCTTCTCCTACGAGCAGTACTTC

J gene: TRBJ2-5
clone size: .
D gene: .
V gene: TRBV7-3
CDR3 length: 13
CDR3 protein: CASSSVREETQYF
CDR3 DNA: TGTGCCAGCAGCAGTGTCAGGGAGGAGACCCAGTACTTC

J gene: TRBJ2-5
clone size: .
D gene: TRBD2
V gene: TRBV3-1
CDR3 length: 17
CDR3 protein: CASSLNPLLAAQETQYF
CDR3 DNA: TGTGCCAGCAGCCTAAACCCCCTTCTAGCGGCCCAAGAGACCCAGTACTTC

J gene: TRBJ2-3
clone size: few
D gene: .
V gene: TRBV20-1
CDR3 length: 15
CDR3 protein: CSAAKFGLSTDTQYF
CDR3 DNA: TGCAGTGCCGCAAAATTTGGCCTTAGCACAGATACGCAGTATTTT

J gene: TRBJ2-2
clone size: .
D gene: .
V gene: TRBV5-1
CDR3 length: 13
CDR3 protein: CASSLSWTGELFF
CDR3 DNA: TGCGCCAGCAGCTTGAGTTGGACCGGGGAGCTGTTTTTT

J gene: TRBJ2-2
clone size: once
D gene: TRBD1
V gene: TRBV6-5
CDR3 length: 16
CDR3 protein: CASSSLGQMNTGELFF
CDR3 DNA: TGTGCCAGCAGTTCCCTGGGACAGATGAACACCGGGGAGCTGTTTTTT

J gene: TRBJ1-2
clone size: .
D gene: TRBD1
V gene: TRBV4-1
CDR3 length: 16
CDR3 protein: CASSQDLQDRGYGYTF
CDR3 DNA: TGCGCCAGCAGCCAAGATCTCCAGGACAGGGGCTATGGCTACACCTTC

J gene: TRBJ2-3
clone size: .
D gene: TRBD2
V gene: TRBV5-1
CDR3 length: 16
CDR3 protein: CASSSPGGVATDTQYF
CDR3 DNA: TGCGCCAGCAGCTCCCCTGGGGGGGTGGCCACAGATACGCAGTATTTT

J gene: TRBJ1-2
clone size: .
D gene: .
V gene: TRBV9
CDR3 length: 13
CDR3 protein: CASSVLDGLGYTF
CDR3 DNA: TGTGCCAGCAGCGTATTGGACGGACTTGGCTACACCTTC

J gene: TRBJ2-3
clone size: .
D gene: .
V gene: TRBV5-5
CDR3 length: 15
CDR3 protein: CAGSLNSKSTDTQYF
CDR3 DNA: TGTGCCGGCAGCTTGAATAGCAAAAGCACAGATACGCAGTATTTT

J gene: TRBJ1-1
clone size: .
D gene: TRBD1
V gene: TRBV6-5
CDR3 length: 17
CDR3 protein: CASSYSTGAILDTEAFF
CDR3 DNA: TGTGCCAGCAGTTACTCGACAGGGGCAATTTTGGACACTGAAGCTTTCTTT

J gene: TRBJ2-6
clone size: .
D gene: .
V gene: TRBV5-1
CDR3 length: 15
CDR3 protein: CASSLRFPGANVLTF
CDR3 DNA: TGCGCCAGCAGCTTGAGGTTTCCTGGGGCCAACGTCCTGACTTTC

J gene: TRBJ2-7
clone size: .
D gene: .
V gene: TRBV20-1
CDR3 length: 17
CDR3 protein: CSASSIPGDHSYNEQYF
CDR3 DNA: TGCAGTGCCAGTAGTATCCCCGGGGACCACTCCTACAATGAGCAGTACTTC

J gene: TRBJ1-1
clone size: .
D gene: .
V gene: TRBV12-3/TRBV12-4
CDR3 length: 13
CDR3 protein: CASSFESPTEAFF
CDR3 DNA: TGTGCCAGCAGTTTTGAAAGCCCCACTGAAGCTTTCTTT

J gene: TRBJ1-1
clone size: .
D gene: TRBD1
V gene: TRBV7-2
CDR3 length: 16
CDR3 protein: CAGSLAGQGLNTEAFF
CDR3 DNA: TGTGCCGGCAGCTTGGCGGGACAGGGGCTGAACACTGAAGCTTTCTTT

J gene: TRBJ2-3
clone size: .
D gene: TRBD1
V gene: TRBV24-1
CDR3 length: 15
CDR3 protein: CATSDSPGGVDTQYF
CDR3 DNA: TGTGCCACCAGTGATTCGCCAGGGGGCGTCGATACGCAGTATTTT

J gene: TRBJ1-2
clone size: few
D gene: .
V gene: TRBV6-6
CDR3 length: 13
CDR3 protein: CASSASRGYGYTF
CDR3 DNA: TGTGCCAGCAGTGCCTCTCGGGGCTATGGCTACACCTTC

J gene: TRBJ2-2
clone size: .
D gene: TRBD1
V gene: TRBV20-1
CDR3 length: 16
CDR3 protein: CSAQSPPGQLTGELFF
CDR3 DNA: TGCAGTGCTCAGTCGCCGCCGGGACAGTTAACCGGGGAGCTGTTTTTT

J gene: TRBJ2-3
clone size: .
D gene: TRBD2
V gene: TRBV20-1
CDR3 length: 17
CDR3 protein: CSASDGTSGGNTDTQYF
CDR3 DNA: TGCAGTGCTAGTGATGGGACTAGCGGGGGAAACACAGATACGCAGTATTTT

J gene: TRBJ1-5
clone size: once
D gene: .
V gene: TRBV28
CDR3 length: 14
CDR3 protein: CASSDGPLGQPQHF
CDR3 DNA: TGTGCCAGCAGTGACGGGCCTCTTGGGCAGCCCCAGCATTTT

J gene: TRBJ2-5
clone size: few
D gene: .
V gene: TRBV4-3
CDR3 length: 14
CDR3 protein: CASSPAWGEETQYF
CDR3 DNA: TGCGCCAGCAGCCCAGCTTGGGGGGAAGAGACCCAGTACTTC

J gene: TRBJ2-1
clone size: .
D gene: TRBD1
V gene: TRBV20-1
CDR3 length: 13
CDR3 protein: CSATDRVTNEQFF
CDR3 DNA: TGCAGTGCTACGGACAGGGTCACCAATGAGCAGTTCTTC

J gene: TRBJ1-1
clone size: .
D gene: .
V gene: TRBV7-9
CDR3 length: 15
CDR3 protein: CASSPEPGANTEAFF
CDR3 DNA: TGTGCCAGCAGCCCCGAACCGGGGGCGAACACTGAAGCTTTCTTT

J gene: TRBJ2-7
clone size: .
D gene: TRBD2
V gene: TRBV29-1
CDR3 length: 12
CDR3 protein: CSVESSGGEQYF
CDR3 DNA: TGCAGCGTTGAATCTAGCGGGGGTGAGCAGTACTTC

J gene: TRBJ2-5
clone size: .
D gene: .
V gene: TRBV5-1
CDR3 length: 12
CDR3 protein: CASRQAQETQYF
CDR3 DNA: TGCGCCAGCAGACAGGCCCAAGAGACCCAGTACTTC

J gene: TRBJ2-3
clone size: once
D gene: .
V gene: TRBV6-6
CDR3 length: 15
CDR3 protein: CASSYSLRTDYTQYF
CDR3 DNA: TGTGCCAGTAGTTACTCCCTCCGGACAGATTATACGCAGTATTTT

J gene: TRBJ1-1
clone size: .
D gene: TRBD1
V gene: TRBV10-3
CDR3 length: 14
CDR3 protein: CAISQGQEWSEAFF
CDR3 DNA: TGTGCCATCAGCCAGGGACAGGAATGGTCTGAAGCTTTCTTT

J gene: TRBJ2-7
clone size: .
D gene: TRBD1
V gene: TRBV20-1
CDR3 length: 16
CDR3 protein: CSARDPGTGTFYEQYF
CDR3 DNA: TGCAGTGCTAGAGACCCCGGGACAGGGACGTTTTACGAGCAGTACTTC

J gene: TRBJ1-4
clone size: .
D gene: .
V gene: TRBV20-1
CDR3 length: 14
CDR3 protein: CSARDLREGEKLFF
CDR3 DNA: TGCAGTGCTAGAGATCTCCGGGAAGGTGAAAAACTGTTTTTT

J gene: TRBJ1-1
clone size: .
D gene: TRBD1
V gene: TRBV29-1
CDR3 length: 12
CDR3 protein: CSVRDRHSEAFF
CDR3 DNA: TGCAGCGTAAGGGACAGACACAGTGAAGCTTTCTTT

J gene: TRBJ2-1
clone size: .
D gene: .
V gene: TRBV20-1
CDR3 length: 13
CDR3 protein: CRAGSTGRNEQFF
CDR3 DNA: TGCAGGGCTGGATCCACGGGAAGGAATGAGCAGTTCTTC

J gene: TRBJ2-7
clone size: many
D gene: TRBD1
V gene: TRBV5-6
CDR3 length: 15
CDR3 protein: CASSFGTESSYEQYF
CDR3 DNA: TGTGCCAGCAGCTTCGGGACAGAGAGCTCCTACGAGCAGTACTTC

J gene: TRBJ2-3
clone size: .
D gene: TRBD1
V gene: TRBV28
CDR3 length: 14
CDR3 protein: CATMPGGRADTQYF
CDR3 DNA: TGTGCCACTATGCCAGGGGGACGCGCAGATACGCAGTATTTT

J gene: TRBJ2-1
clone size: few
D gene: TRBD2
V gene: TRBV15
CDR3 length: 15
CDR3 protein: CATSRGTGGINEQFF
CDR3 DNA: TGTGCCACCAGCAGAGGGACGGGGGGAATTAATGAGCAGTTCTTC

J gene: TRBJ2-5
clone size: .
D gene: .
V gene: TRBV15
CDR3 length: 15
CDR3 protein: CATSRDSGVLETQYF
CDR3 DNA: TGTGCCACCAGCAGAGATTCTGGGGTTTTGGAGACCCAGTACTTC

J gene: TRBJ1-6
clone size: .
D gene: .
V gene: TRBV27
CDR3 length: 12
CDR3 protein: CAGSFRDSPLHF
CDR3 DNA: TGTGCCGGCAGTTTTAGGGATTCACCCCTCCACTTT

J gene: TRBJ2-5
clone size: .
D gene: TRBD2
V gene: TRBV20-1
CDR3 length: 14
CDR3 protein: CSATRRGGGETQYF
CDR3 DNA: TGCAGTGCTACTAGGCGGGGGGGCGGGGAGACCCAGTACTTC

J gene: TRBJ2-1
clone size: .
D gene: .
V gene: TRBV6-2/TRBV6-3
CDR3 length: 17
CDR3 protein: CASSTKRARASSDEQFF
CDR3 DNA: TGTGCCAGCAGTACCAAGCGGGCCCGGGCGTCGAGTGATGAGCAGTTCTTC

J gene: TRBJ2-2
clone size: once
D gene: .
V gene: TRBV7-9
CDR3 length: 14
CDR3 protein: CASSLDYLAGELFF
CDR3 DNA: TGTGCCAGCAGCTTAGATTATTTGGCCGGGGAGCTGTTTTTT

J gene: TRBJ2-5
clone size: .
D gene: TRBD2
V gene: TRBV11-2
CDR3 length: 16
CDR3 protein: CASSLIGAGGMETQYF
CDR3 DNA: TGTGCCAGCAGCTTAATCGGAGCGGGGGGGATGGAGACCCAGTACTTC

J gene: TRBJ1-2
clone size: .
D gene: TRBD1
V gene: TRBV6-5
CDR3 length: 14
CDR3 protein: CASSPNPTGDGYTF
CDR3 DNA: TGTGCCAGCAGTCCAAACCCGACAGGGGACGGCTACACCTTC

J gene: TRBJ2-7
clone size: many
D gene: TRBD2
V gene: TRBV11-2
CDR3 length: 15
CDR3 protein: CASSLGASGYYEQYF
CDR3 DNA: TGTGCCAGCAGCTTAGGGGCTAGCGGATACTACGAGCAGTACTTC

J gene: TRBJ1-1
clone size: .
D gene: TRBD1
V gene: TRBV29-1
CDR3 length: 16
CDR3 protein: CSVHRTGEGLNTEAFF
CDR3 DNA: TGCAGCGTTCATCGGACAGGGGAGGGTTTGAACACTGAAGCTTTCTTT

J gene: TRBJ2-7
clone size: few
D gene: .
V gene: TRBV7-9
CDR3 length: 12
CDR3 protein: CASSQVWDEQYF
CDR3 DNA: TGTGCCAGCAGCCAAGTCTGGGACGAGCAGTACTTC